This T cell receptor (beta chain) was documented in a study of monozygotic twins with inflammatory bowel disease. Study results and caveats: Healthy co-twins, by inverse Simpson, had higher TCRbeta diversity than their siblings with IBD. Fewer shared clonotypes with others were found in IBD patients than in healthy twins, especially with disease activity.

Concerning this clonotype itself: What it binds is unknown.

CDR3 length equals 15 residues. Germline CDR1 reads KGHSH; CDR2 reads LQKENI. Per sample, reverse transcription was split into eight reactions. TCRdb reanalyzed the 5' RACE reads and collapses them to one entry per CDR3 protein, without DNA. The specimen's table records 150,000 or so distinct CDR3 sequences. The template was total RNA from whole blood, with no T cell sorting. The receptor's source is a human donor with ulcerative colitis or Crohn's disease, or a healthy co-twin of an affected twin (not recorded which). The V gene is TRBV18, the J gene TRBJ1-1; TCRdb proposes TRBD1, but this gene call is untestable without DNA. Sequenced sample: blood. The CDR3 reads CASSHRTEVNTEAFF.